The rows below give T cell receptor beta chains drawn from one sample of a study of response to subunit inactivated influenza vaccine. TCRdb recomputed calls from the RT-PCR reads with MiXCR, one row per CDR3 protein. Of about 520,000 distinct CDR3 sequences in the sample, approximately 7.3% were seen once. Material: PBMCs from blood, obtained around 25 months after vaccination. The receptors here all came from a man in his fifties or sixties who received an inactivated influenza vaccine. The CDR3 runs from the conserved cysteine through the conserved F or W. The order of the fields is V gene, CDR3 protein.

v_call: TRBV20-1; cdr3_aa: CSAPGQGATYGYTF
v_call: TRBV11-2; cdr3_aa: CASSYGQALQETQYF
v_call: TRBV4-1; cdr3_aa: CASSPVDRTLANEQFF
v_call: TRBV12-5; cdr3_aa: CASGFILGCDAEKLFF
v_call: TRBV3-1; cdr3_aa: CASSQSSYRALFGTQYF
v_call: TRBV4-2; cdr3_aa: CASSQAGAPNTEAFF
v_call: TRBV4-3; cdr3_aa: CASSQDDTTEAFF
v_call: TRBV7-9; cdr3_aa: CASSLEDGLRGTQYF
v_call: TRBV20-1; cdr3_aa: CSAPGHGTDTQYF
v_call: TRBV27; cdr3_aa: CASSLWPGWDTDTQYF
v_call: TRBV30; cdr3_aa: CAWSTLAGDTQYF
v_call: TRBV7-2; cdr3_aa: CASSTGLVTDTQYF
v_call: TRBV7-3; cdr3_aa: CASSQHQAVGTDTQYF
v_call: TRBV29-1; cdr3_aa: CSVEDAARSYEQYF
v_call: TRBV29-1; cdr3_aa: CSGRAANYEQYF
v_call: TRBV10-3; cdr3_aa: CAISERTGTGRSGSVQYF
v_call: TRBV6-1; cdr3_aa: CASSRAKLTSGQETQYF
v_call: TRBV29-1; cdr3_aa: CSVIPTSGRVYNEQFF
v_call: TRBV4-3; cdr3_aa: CASSQDWDNTYEQYF
v_call: TRBV6-1; cdr3_aa: CASSATMNTEAFF
v_call: TRBV18; cdr3_aa: CASSQTFDSAEAFF
v_call: TRBV18; cdr3_aa: CASSPPRQTTEAFF
v_call: TRBV15; cdr3_aa: CATSRVPEVEQYF
v_call: TRBV3-1; cdr3_aa: CASSQVGRLGTQYF
v_call: TRBV20-1; cdr3_aa: CSARLPSGKETQYF